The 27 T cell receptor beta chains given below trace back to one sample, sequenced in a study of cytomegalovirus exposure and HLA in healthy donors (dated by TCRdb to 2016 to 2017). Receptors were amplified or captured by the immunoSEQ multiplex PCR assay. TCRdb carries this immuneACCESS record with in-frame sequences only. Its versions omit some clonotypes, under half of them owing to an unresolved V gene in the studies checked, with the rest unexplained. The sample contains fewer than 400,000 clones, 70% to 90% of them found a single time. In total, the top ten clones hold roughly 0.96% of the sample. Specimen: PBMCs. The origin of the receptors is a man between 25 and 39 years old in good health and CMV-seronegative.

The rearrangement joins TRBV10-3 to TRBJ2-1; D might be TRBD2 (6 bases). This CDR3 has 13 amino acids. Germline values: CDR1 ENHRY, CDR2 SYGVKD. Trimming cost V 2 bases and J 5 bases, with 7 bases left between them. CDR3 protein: CAISEGGNNEQFF. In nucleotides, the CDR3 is TGTGCCATCAGTGAGGGCGGGAACAATGAGCAGTTCTTC.

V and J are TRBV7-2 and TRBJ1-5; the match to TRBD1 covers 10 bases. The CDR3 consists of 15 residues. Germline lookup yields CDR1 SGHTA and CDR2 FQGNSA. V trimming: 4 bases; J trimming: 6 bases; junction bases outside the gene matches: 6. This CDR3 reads CASSYDRGHLQPQHF. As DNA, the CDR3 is TGTGCCAGCAGCTACGACAGGGGGCATCTTCAGCCCCAGCATTTT.

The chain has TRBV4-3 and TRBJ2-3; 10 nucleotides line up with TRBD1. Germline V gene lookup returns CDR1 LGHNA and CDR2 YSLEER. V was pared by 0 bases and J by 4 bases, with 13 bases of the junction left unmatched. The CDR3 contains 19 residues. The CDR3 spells CASSQDFNPGQGFPDTQYF. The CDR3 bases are TGCGCCAGCAGCCAAGATTTCAACCCGGGACAGGGGTTCCCAGATACGCAGTATTTT.

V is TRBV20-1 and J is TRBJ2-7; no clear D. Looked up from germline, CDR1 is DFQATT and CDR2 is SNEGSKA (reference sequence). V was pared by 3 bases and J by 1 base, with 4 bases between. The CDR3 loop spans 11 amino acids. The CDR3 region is CSASESYEQYF. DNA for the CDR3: TGCAGTGCTAGTGAGTCCTACGAGCAGTACTTC.

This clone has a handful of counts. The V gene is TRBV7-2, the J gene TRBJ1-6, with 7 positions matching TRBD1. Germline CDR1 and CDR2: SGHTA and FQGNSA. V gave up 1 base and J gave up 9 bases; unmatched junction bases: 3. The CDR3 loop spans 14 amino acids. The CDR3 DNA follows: TGTGCCAGCAGCTTAGAGGGGGCTGGTTCACCCCTCCACTTT. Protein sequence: CASSLEGAGSPLHF.

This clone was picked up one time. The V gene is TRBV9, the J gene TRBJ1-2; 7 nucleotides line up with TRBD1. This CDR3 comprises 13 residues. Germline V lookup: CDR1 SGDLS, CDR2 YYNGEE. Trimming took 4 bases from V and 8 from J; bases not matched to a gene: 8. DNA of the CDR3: TGTGCCAGCAGCACCGACAGGGAAGTAGGCTACACCTTC. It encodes CASSTDREVGYTF.

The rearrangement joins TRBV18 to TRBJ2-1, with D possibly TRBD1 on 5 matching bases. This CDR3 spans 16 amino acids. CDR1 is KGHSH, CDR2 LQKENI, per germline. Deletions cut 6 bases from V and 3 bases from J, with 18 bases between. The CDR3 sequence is CASSLFGQGFYNEQFF. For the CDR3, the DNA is TGTGCCAGCTCCCTATTCGGGCAGGGATTCTACAATGAGCAGTTCTTC.

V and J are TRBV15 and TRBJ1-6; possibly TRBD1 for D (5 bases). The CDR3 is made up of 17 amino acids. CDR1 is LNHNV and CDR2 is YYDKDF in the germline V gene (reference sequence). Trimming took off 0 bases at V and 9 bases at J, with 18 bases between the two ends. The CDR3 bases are TGTGCCACCAGCAGAGACCCCCTGCAGGGAACAGGTTCACCCCTCCACTTT. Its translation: CATSRDPLQGTGSPLHF.

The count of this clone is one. CDR3 residues: CASSEPRRLAGGKETQYF. For the CDR3, the DNA is TGTGCCAGCAGTGAACCCCGCCGACTAGCGGGGGGGAAAGAGACCCAGTACTTC. The V and J genes are TRBV2 and TRBJ2-5; 14 bases align to TRBD2. The CDR3 extends over 18 amino acids. Germline CDR1 reads SNHLY; CDR2 reads FYNNEI. The V and J ends lost 2 bases and 3 bases, in that order; junction bases with no gene match: 8.

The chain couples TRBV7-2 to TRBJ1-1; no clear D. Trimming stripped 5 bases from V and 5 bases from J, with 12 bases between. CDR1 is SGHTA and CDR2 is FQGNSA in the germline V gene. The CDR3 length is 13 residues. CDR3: CASSQTGNTEAFF. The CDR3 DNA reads TGTGCCAGCAGCCAAACGGGGAATACTGAAGCTTTCTTT.

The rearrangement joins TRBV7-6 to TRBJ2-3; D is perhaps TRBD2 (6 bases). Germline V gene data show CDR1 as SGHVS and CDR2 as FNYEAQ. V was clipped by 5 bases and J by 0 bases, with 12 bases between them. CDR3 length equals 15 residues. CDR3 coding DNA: TGTGCCAGCAGCGGAGGGACCATTAGCACAGATACGCAGTATTTT. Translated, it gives CASSGGTISTDTQYF.

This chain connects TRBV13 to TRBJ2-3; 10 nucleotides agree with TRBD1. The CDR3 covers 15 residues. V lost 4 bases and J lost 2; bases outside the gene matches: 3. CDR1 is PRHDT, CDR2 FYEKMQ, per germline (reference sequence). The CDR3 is CASSSGTGVTDTQYF. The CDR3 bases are TGTGCCAGCAGCTCCGGGACAGGGGTCACAGATACGCAGTATTTT.

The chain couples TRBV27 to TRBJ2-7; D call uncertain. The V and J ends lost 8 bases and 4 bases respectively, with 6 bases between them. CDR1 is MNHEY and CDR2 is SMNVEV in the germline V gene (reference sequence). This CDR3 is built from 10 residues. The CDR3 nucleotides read TGTGCCAGCGGCAAGTACGAGCAGTACTTC. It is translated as CASGKYEQYF.

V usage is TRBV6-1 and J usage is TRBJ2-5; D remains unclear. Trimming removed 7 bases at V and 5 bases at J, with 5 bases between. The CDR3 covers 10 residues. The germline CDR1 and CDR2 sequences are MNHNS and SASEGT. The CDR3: CASIGETQYF. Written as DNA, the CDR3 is TGTGCCAGCATCGGGGAGACCCAGTACTTC.

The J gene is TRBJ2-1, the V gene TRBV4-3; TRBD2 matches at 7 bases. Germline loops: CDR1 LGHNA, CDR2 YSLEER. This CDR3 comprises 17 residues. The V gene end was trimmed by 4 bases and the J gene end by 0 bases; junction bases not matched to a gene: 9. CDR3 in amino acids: CASSRGAGTNSYNEQFF. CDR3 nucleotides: TGCGCCAGCAGCCGGGGTGCCGGGACTAACTCCTACAATGAGCAGTTCTTC.

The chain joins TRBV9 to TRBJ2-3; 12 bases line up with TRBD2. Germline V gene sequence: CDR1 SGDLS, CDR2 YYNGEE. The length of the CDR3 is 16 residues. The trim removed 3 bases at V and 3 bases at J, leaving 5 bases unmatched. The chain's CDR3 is CASSASSGGGTDTQYF. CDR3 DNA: TGTGCCAGCAGCGCCTCTAGCGGGGGGGGGACAGATACGCAGTATTTT.

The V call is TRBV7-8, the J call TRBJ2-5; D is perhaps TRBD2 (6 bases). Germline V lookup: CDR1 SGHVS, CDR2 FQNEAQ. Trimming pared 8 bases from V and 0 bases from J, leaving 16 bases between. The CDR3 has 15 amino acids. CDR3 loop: CASCTSSGYQETQYF. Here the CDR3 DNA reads TGTGCCAGCTGCACCTCGAGCGGGTACCAAGAGACCCAGTACTTC.

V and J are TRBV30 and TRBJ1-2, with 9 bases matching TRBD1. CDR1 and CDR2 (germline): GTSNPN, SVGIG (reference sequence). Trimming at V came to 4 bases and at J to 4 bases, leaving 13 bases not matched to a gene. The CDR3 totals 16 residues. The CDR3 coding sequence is TGTGCCTGGAATTCGCCAACGGGACAGGGTGGCTATGGCTACACCTTC. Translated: CAWNSPTGQGGYGYTF.

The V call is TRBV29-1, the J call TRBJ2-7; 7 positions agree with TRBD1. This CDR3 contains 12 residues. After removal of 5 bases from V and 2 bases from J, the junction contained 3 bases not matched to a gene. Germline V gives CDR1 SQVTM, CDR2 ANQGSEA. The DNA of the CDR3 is TGCAGCGTTAGACAGGGAACCTACGAGCAGTACTTC. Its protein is CSVRQGTYEQYF.

The CDR3 sequence is CASSSGGSDRDTQYF. The CDR3 DNA reads as TGTGCCAGCAGTTCAGGGGGCTCGGATAGAGATACGCAGTATTTT. The chain has TRBV28 and TRBJ2-3; TRBD1 aligns across 8 bases. The CDR3 totals 15 residues. Germline trimming cut 4 bases from V and 5 bases from J; bases unmatched to any gene: 8. Per germline, CDR1 MDHEN and CDR2 SYDVKM. Full variable domain (missing parts from reference TRBV28 and TRBJ2-3): DVKVTQSSRYLVKRTGEKVFLECVQDMDHENMFWYRQDPGLGLRLIYFSYDVKMKEKGDIPEGYSVSREKKERFSLILESASTNQTSMYLCASSSGGSDRDTQYFGPGTRLTVL.

CDR3 amino acids: CGSSGNTIYF. DNA for the CDR3: TGTGGGAGCTCTGGAAACACCATATATTTT. The chain carries TRBV11-2 and TRBJ1-3; D call uncertain. Germline CDR1 and CDR2: SGHAT and FQNNGV. This CDR3 has 10 amino acids. The whole variable domain, remainder taken from reference TRBV11-2 and TRBJ1-3, is EAGVAQSPRYKIIEKRQSVAFWCNPISGHATLYWYQQILGQGPKLLIQFQNNGVVDDSQLPKDRFSAERLKGVDSTLKIQPAKLEDSAVYLCGSSGNTIYFGEGSWLTVV.

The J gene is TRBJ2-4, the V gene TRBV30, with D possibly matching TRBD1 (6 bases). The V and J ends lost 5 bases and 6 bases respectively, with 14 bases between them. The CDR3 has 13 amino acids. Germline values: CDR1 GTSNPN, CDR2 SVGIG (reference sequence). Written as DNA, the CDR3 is TGTGCCTGGGGGAAGACAGGTCTAAACATTCAGTACTTC. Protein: CAWGKTGLNIQYF.

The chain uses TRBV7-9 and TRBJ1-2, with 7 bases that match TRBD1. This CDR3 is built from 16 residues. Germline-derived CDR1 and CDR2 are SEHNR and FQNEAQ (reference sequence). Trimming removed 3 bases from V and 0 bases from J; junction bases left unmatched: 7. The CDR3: CASSFAGTDSNYGYTF. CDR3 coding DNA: TGTGCCAGCAGCTTCGCCGGGACAGATTCTAACTATGGCTACACCTTC.

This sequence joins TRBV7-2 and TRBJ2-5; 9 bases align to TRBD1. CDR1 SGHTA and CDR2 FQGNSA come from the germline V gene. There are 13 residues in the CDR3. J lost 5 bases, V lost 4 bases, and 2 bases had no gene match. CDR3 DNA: TGTGCCAGCAGCTACGGACAGGGGGAGACCCAGTACTTC. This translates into CASSYGQGETQYF.

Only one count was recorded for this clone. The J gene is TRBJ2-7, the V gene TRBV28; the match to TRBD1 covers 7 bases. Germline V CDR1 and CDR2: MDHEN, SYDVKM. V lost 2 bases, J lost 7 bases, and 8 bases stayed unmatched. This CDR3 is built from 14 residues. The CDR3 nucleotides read TGTGCCAGCAGTTTAACGGGACAGACGTGGGAGCAGTACTTC. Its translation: CASSLTGQTWEQYF.

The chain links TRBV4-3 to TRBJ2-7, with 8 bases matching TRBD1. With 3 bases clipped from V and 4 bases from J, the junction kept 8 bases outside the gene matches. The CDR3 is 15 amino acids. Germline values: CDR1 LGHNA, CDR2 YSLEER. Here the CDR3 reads CASSHAGTGHYEQYF. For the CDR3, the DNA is TGCGCCAGCAGCCATGCCGGGACAGGACATTACGAGCAGTACTTC.

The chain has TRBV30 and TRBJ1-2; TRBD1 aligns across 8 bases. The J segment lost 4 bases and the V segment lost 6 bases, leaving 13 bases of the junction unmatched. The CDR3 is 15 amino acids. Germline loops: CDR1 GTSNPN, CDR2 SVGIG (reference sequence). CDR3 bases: TGTGCCTGCCAGACTGGAGGACAGGGCGGCTATGGCTACACCTTC. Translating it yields CACQTGGQGGYGYTF. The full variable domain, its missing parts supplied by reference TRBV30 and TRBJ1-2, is SQTIHQWPATLVQPVGSPLSLECTVEGTSNPNLYWYRQAAGRGLQLLFYSVGIGQISSEVPQNLSASRPQDRQFILSSKKLLLSDSGFYLCACQTGGQGGYGYTFGSGTRLTVV.